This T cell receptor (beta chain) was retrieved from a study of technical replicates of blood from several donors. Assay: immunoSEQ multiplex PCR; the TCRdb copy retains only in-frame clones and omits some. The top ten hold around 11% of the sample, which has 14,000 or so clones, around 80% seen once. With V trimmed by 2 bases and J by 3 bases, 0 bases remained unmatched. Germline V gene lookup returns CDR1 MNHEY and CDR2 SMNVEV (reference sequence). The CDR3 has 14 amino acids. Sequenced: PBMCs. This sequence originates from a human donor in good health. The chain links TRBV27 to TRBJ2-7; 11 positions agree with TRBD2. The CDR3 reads CASSLGLAGYEQYF. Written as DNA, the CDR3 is TGTGCCAGCAGTTTAGGACTAGCGGGCTACGAGCAGTACTTC.